Listed below are T cell receptor beta chains from one sample, sequenced in a study of PD-1 blockade in classical Hodgkin lymphoma. Produced via immunoSEQ multiplex PCR; TCRdb's table is partial and in-frame only. The sample shows 45,000 to 65,000 clones, around 78% of them seen only once. This material consisted of peripheral blood mononuclear cells (PBMCs), taken before the second cycle of nivolumab. All receptors derive from a human donor with classical Hodgkin lymphoma. Both conserved end residues are part of each CDR3. The order of the fields is V gene, J gene, clone size, D gene, CDR3 DNA, CDR3 protein. The D gene is left open where the match is weak. Some rows mark clone size as missing; the rest say once, few, many or name a class of expanded clone.

V: TRBV7-8; J: TRBJ1-4; size: NA; D: TRBD1; DNA: TGTGCCAGCAGCCAGGGGGCGCGAGGTGAAAAACTGTTTTTT; CDR3: CASSQGARGEKLFF
V: TRBV19; J: TRBJ2-7; size: NA; D: NA; DNA: TGTGCCAGTAGTATTAAGAGTCAGTACGAGCAGTACTTC; CDR3: CASSIKSQYEQYF
V: TRBV7-9; J: TRBJ2-4; size: few; D: TRBD1; DNA: TGTGCCAGCAGCGACAGGGATTTAAACATTCAGTACTTC; CDR3: CASSDRDLNIQYF
V: TRBV25-1; J: TRBJ2-7; size: NA; D: TRBD2; DNA: TGTGCCAGCAGTGGAAGATTAGCGGGGAGGTACGAGCAGTACTTC; CDR3: CASSGRLAGRYEQYF
V: TRBV7-9; J: TRBJ1-5; size: NA; D: NA; DNA: TGTGCCAGCAGCTTACTGGGTCCCGGTCAGCCCCAGCATTTT; CDR3: CASSLLGPGQPQHF
V: TRBV5-1; J: TRBJ2-6; size: NA; D: NA; DNA: TGCGCCAGCAGCTTGCGAGGGGCGCGAGGGGCCAACGTCCTGACTTTC; CDR3: CASSLRGARGANVLTF
V: TRBV7-9; J: TRBJ1-1; size: NA; D: NA; DNA: TGTGCCAGCAGGTGGGACACTGAAGCTTTCTTT; CDR3: CASRWDTEAFF
V: TRBV7-8; J: TRBJ1-1; size: NA; D: NA; DNA: TGTGCCAGCAGCTTAGGGGACCCCGGACGTGACACTGAAGCTTTCTTT; CDR3: CASSLGDPGRDTEAFF
V: TRBV19; J: TRBJ2-2; size: NA; D: NA; DNA: TGTGCCAGTAGGACAGGTCGAGACACCGGGGAGCTGTTTTTT; CDR3: CASRTGRDTGELFF
V: TRBV6-5; J: TRBJ1-3; size: NA; D: TRBD1; DNA: TGTGCCAGCAGACGACAGGGTACTGGAAACACCATATATTTT; CDR3: CASRRQGTGNTIYF
V: TRBV5-1; J: TRBJ2-5; size: NA; D: NA; DNA: TGCGCCAGCAGCTTGGACGGTCCAGTGGGGTCCCAGTACTTC; CDR3: CASSLDGPVGSQYF
V: TRBV5-1; J: TRBJ2-1; size: once; D: TRBD2; DNA: TGCGCCAGCAGCCCTCGGCCAGCGGGAGGGTCCTACAATGAGCAGTTCTTC; CDR3: CASSPRPAGGSYNEQFF
V: TRBV7-9; J: TRBJ2-3; size: NA; D: NA; DNA: TGTGCCAGCAGCCCTAGGGCTAGCACAGATACGCAGTATTTT; CDR3: CASSPRASTDTQYF
V: TRBV21-1; J: TRBJ1-2; size: NA; D: NA; DNA: TGTGCCAGCCCGGGACAGACCTATGGCTACACCTTC; CDR3: CASPGQTYGYTF
V: TRBV30; J: TRBJ2-7; size: once; D: NA; DNA: TGTGCCTGGATGACGAAGGGTTCTAACTACGAGCAGTACTTC; CDR3: CAWMTKGSNYEQYF
V: TRBV25-1; J: TRBJ1-6; size: NA; D: NA; DNA: TGTGCCAGCAGTGAAAGGAGCTCCTATAATTCACCCCTCCACTTT; CDR3: CASSERSSYNSPLHF
V: TRBV9; J: TRBJ2-3; size: NA; D: NA; DNA: TGTGCCAGCAGCGTTAAGGGGAGCACAGATACGCAGTATTTT; CDR3: CASSVKGSTDTQYF
V: TRBV27; J: TRBJ2-2; size: NA; D: TRBD1; DNA: TGTGCCAGCAGTTTTTATAGGACAGGGGGTCGGGAGCTGTTTTTT; CDR3: CASSFYRTGGRELFF
V: TRBV29-1; J: TRBJ2-3; size: NA; D: TRBD2; DNA: TGCAGCGTTCGGGCTAGCGGGAACACAGATACGCAGTATTTT; CDR3: CSVRASGNTDTQYF
V: TRBV28; J: TRBJ1-2; size: NA; D: NA; DNA: TGTGCCAGCGGTAAAAGTCCAGATATTTATGGCTACACCTTC; CDR3: CASGKSPDIYGYTF
V: TRBV27; J: TRBJ2-6; size: NA; D: TRBD1; DNA: TGTGCCAGCAGTACTACAGGGGTCCAGGGCTCTGGGGCCAACGTCCTGACTTTC; CDR3: CASSTTGVQGSGANVLTF
V: TRBV28; J: TRBJ1-1; size: NA; D: NA; DNA: TGTGCCAGCAGTTTAGAGCAACTGAACACTGAAGCTTTCTTT; CDR3: CASSLEQLNTEAFF
V: TRBV12-5; J: TRBJ1-2; size: NA; D: NA; DNA: TGTGCTAGTGGTTTGGATACAAGAGACTACACCTTC; CDR3: CASGLDTRDYTF
V: TRBV11-2; J: TRBJ2-2; size: NA; D: TRBD2; DNA: TGTGCCAGCAGCGGCAGAAGTCCTAGCGGGAACACCGGGGAGCTGTTTTTT; CDR3: CASSGRSPSGNTGELFF
V: TRBV6-5; J: TRBJ2-1; size: NA; D: NA; DNA: TGTGCCAGCAGTCCCCTGGACGGCTCCTACAATGAGCAGTTCTTC; CDR3: CASSPLDGSYNEQFF
V: TRBV4-2; J: TRBJ1-2; size: NA; D: NA; DNA: TGTGCCAGCAGCCACGCAGGGGAGGACTATGGCTACACCTTC; CDR3: CASSHAGEDYGYTF
V: TRBV19; J: TRBJ1-2; size: few; D: TRBD1; DNA: TGTGCCAGTAGTGCGAACCCGGGACAGGGTTTCAACTATGGCTACACCTTC; CDR3: CASSANPGQGFNYGYTF
V: TRBV28; J: TRBJ1-3; size: NA; D: TRBD1; DNA: TGTGCCAGCAGTTTACCGACGACAGGGAATGGAAACACCATATATTTT; CDR3: CASSLPTTGNGNTIYF
V: TRBV28; J: TRBJ1-4; size: NA; D: NA; DNA: TGTGCCAGCAGTTTAGATGATCCGGGAGTTCGGGAAAAACTGTTTTTT; CDR3: CASSLDDPGVREKLFF
V: TRBV27; J: TRBJ2-3; size: NA; D: NA; DNA: TGTGCCAGCAGTTTACAAGGGTTAGGCACAGATACGCAGTATTTT; CDR3: CASSLQGLGTDTQYF
V: TRBV10-3; J: TRBJ1-5; size: few; D: NA; DNA: TGTGCCATCAGTGAGTCAAACGGCCACCTTAGCAATCAGCCCCAGCATTTT; CDR3: CAISESNGHLSNQPQHF
V: TRBV19; J: TRBJ1-4; size: NA; D: NA; DNA: TGTGCCAGTAGTATGACGGCCCGGGGGGATGAAAAACTGTTTTTT; CDR3: CASSMTARGDEKLFF
V: TRBV4-2; J: TRBJ2-1; size: NA; D: NA; DNA: TGTGCCAGCAGCCAGCGGGACTTAGTCGATGAGCAGTTCTTC; CDR3: CASSQRDLVDEQFF
V: TRBV15; J: TRBJ2-6; size: NA; D: TRBD1; DNA: TGTGCCACCAGCAGAGGTCAGACAGGGTGGGTCTCTGGGGCCAACGTCCTGACTTTC; CDR3: CATSRGQTGWVSGANVLTF
V: TRBV13; J: TRBJ2-3; size: NA; D: TRBD1; DNA: TGTGCCAGCAGCTTATCCCGAGCCCAGGGGGGCACAGATACGCAGTATTTT; CDR3: CASSLSRAQGGTDTQYF
V: TRBV5-6; J: TRBJ2-5; size: NA; D: NA; DNA: TGTGCCAGCAGCTTCCAGGTATCAGAGACCCAGTACTTC; CDR3: CASSFQVSETQYF
V: TRBV10-3; J: TRBJ2-3; size: NA; D: TRBD1; DNA: TGTGCCATCAGCGAAGGGACAGCGGAAGATACGCAGTATTTT; CDR3: CAISEGTAEDTQYF
V: TRBV25-1; J: TRBJ2-5; size: NA; D: NA; DNA: TGTGCCAGCAGCCCGCTATTGATAGGGCAGGGCGAGGAGACCCAGTACTTC; CDR3: CASSPLLIGQGEETQYF
V: TRBV7-9; J: TRBJ1-2; size: NA; D: TRBD1; DNA: TGTGCCAGCAGCCCGACAGGGTTAGGCTACACCTTC; CDR3: CASSPTGLGYTF
V: TRBV2; J: TRBJ2-7; size: NA; D: TRBD2; DNA: TGTGCCAGCAGTGCGGGACTAGTCGTCGAGCAGTACTTC; CDR3: CASSAGLVVEQYF
V: TRBV7-9; J: TRBJ1-1; size: NA; D: NA; DNA: TGTGCCAGCAGCTTAGTTACGGATGAAGCTTTCTTT; CDR3: CASSLVTDEAFF
V: TRBV7-9; J: TRBJ1-2; size: NA; D: NA; DNA: TGTGCCAGCAGCTTAGGAGAACATTCTAACTATGGCTACACCTTC; CDR3: CASSLGEHSNYGYTF
V: TRBV7-3; J: TRBJ1-5; size: NA; D: TRBD1; DNA: TGTGCCAGCAGCTCAAGAAGACAGGGGGCCGGCAATCAGCCCCAGCATTTT; CDR3: CASSSRRQGAGNQPQHF
V: TRBV11-2; J: TRBJ1-1; size: NA; D: NA; DNA: TGTGCCAGCAGCCACCAGGTGGCAGGGGACACTGAAGCTTTCTTT; CDR3: CASSHQVAGDTEAFF
V: TRBV10-1; J: TRBJ2-5; size: NA; D: NA; DNA: TGCGCCAGCAGTTTGGACAGCTCGACGGCCGAGACCCAGTACTTC; CDR3: CASSLDSSTAETQYF
V: TRBV19; J: TRBJ2-1; size: NA; D: TRBD2; DNA: TGTGCCAGTAGTATCCGGAGCGGGAGGGCCGGTTTCAATGAGCAGTTCTTC; CDR3: CASSIRSGRAGFNEQFF
V: TRBV6-4; J: TRBJ1-5; size: NA; D: TRBD1; DNA: TGTGCCAGCAGTGACTCTGGCAGGGGGCGGGGCAATCAGCCCCAGCATTTT; CDR3: CASSDSGRGRGNQPQHF
V: TRBV19; J: TRBJ2-2; size: NA; D: TRBD2; DNA: TGTGCCAGTAGTATCAGAGGGACTAGCGGGGCCAGGCACGGGGAGCTGTTTTTT; CDR3: CASSIRGTSGARHGELFF
V: TRBV7-3; J: TRBJ2-3; size: few; D: NA; DNA: TGTGCCAGCAGCTTACGCGCAAGCACAGATACGCAGTATTTT; CDR3: CASSLRASTDTQYF
V: TRBV19; J: TRBJ2-7; size: many; D: NA; DNA: TGTGCCAGTAGTATATCACTGGGAAGCGAGCAGTACTTC; CDR3: CASSISLGSEQYF
V: TRBV19; J: TRBJ2-1; size: NA; D: NA; DNA: TGTGCCAGTAGGTCGTTTGGGGGGAGCGATGAGCAGTTCTTC; CDR3: CASRSFGGSDEQFF
V: TRBV7-3; J: TRBJ1-2; size: NA; D: NA; DNA: TGTGCCAGCAGCTTAAAAGCAGGGCTGGATGGCTACACCTTC; CDR3: CASSLKAGLDGYTF
V: TRBV13; J: TRBJ2-1; size: few; D: TRBD2; DNA: TGTGCCAGCAGCTTTTTGACTAGCGGGAGGGCCGGAAATGAGCAGTTCTTC; CDR3: CASSFLTSGRAGNEQFF
V: TRBV2; J: TRBJ2-2; size: few; D: TRBD1; DNA: TGTGCCAGCAGTGACCGATTCCAGGGGGCATTGGCCGGGGAGCTGTTTTTT; CDR3: CASSDRFQGALAGELFF
V: TRBV6-6; J: TRBJ1-3; size: few; D: NA; DNA: TGTGCCAGCAGCCCCTCGTGGAACCCCTCTGGAAACACCATATATTTT; CDR3: CASSPSWNPSGNTIYF
V: TRBV19; J: TRBJ1-5; size: few; D: TRBD1; DNA: TGTGCCACCAGGAGACAGGGGCAAAATCAGCCCCAGCATTTT; CDR3: CATRRQGQNQPQHF
V: TRBV28; J: TRBJ2-3; size: NA; D: TRBD2; DNA: TGTGCCAGCAGCTTATCTGACCGAACTAGCGGGATCGAGAGGGATACGCAGTATTTT; CDR3: CASSLSDRTSGIERDTQYF
V: TRBV7-2; J: TRBJ2-6; size: NA; D: NA; DNA: TGTGCCAGCAGCTTAGTGGGCAGATTCTCCTCTGGGGCCAACGTCCTGACTTTC; CDR3: CASSLVGRFSSGANVLTF